This paragraph reports one TCR beta chain. 60 Vbeta and 13 Jbeta primers were used in PCR. Repertoires were generated with immunoSEQ multiplex PCR, while TCRdb's copy carries only in-frame clones and drops some. Its table lists about 160,000 clones. The data stem from a study of cytomegalovirus exposure and HLA in healthy donors. Sequenced: PBMCs. The clonotype originates from an older woman in good health and CMV-seronegative.

The CDR3 DNA sequence: TGTGCCAGCAGCTTAAATAGCGGGGGGGATAAGACCCAGTACTTC. This sequence encodes CASSLNSGGDKTQYF. The chain uses TRBV7-2 and TRBJ2-5; 11 nucleotides line up with TRBD2. V lost 2 bases to trimming and J lost 6 bases; unmatched junction nucleotides: 5. Per the germline V gene, CDR1 is SGHTA and CDR2 is FQGNSA. This CDR3 has 15 residues.